This passage covers 27 T cell receptor beta chains from one sample sequenced in a study of post-analysis software for immune sequencing data. Study-wide results and limits: About five TRBV segments, including TRBV5-6, TRBV5-1 and TRBV20-1, were more frequent in patients than controls.

The antigens these receptors bind are not known. Unique molecular identifiers were present in the TCR beta cDNA libraries. Each CDR3 protein is one row after TCRdb ran MiXCR on the PCR reads. The repertoire holds about 200,000 distinct CDR3 sequences, 29% seen once, with nearly 3.5% in the top ten. Sequenced: blood. All receptors derive from a girl under 18 with multiple sclerosis.

This clonotype showed up just a few times. The chain recombines TRBV5-1 with TRBJ2-1, with TRBD2 identical over 9 bases. Unmatched junction bases numbered 4, after V lost 2 bases and J lost 4 bases. CDR1 is SGHRS, CDR2 YFSETQ, per germline. The CDR3 extends over 15 amino acids. CDR3 amino acids: CASSFGSGSYNEQFF. CDR3 in DNA: TGCGCCAGCAGCTTTGGTAGCGGGAGTTACAATGAGCAGTTCTTC.

This clonotype has at least ten counts. This chain joins TRBV20-1 and TRBJ2-7; 8 positions agree with TRBD2. Trimming removed 7 bases from V and 3 bases from J; junction bases left unmatched: 8. The V gene's germline CDR1 is DFQATT and CDR2 SNEGSKA (reference sequence). The length of the CDR3 is 13 residues. The CDR3 spells CSGFEGTSYEQYF. The CDR3 bases are TGCAGTGGTTTCGAAGGGACTAGCTACGAGCAGTACTTC.

This clonotype turned up a few times. The J gene is TRBJ2-7, the V gene TRBV5-1; 9 nucleotides align to TRBD1. Losses at the gene ends were 6 bases for V and 3 bases for J; bases not matched to a gene: 10. Germline values: CDR1 SGHRS, CDR2 YFSETQ. This CDR3 is built from 15 residues. Here the CDR3 DNA reads TGCGCCAGCACCAGAACGGACAGGGGTAGCTACGAGCAGTACTTC. Its translation: CASTRTDRGSYEQYF. Variable domain in full (rest from reference TRBV5-1 and TRBJ2-7): KAGVTQTPRYLIKTRGQQVTLSCSPISGHRSVSWYQQTPGQGLQFLFEYFSETQRNKGNFPGRFSGRQFSNSRSEMNVSTLELGDSALYLCASTRTDRGSYEQYFGPGTRLTVT.

The V gene is TRBV11-1, the J gene TRBJ1-1; 8 bases match TRBD1. V lost 6 bases and J lost 1; bases outside the gene matches: 4. Germline V gene lookup returns CDR1 SGHAT and CDR2 FQDESV (reference sequence). This CDR3 spans 14 amino acids. The CDR3 coding sequence is TGTGCCAGCAGACACGGGACAGGGAACACTGAAGCTTTCTTT. The encoded protein is CASRHGTGNTEAFF.

This clonotype was seen a few times. The V gene is TRBV20-1, the J gene TRBJ2-3; D may be TRBD2 (6 bases). The CDR3 covers 14 residues. V lost 1 base, J lost 7 bases, and 15 bases lay in between. Germline CDR1 DFQATT, CDR2 SNEGSKA (reference sequence). The CDR3 is CSARAGGFANTQYF. CDR3 DNA: TGCAGTGCTAGAGCAGGAGGGTTCGCAAATACGCAGTATTTT.

The table lists this clonotype with many counts. The gene calls are TRBV27 and TRBJ2-1, with 8 bases fitting TRBD2. Unmatched junction bases numbered 9, after V lost 1 base and J lost 13 bases. Germline V gene data show CDR1 as MNHEY and CDR2 as SMNVEV (reference sequence). The CDR3 spans 14 residues. CDR3 in amino acids: CASSLYDGAGEQFF. The CDR3 coding sequence is TGTGCCAGCAGTTTATACGACGGAGCGGGAGAACAGTTCTTC.

This clonotype was detected many times. The chain couples TRBV24-1 to TRBJ2-5; D tentatively fits TRBD1 or TRBD2 (5 bases each). The V gene lost 3 bases and the J gene lost 5 bases, with 15 bases spanning the gap. Per germline, CDR1 KGHDR and CDR2 SFDVKD. The CDR3 totals 15 residues. The CDR3 is CATSDRGTVKETQYF. CDR3 DNA sequence: TGTGCCACCAGTGATAGAGGGACGGTCAAGGAGACCCAGTACTTC.

The chain has TRBV5-1 and TRBJ2-1; TRBD2 agrees at 7 bases. Trimming removed 0 bases from V and 8 bases from J; junction bases left unmatched: 5. Germline loops: CDR1 SGHRS, CDR2 YFSETQ. CDR3 length: 14 residues. CDR3 nucleotide sequence: TGCGCCAGCAGCTTGGAGCGGGATAGGGATGAGCAGTTCTTC. Its translation: CASSLERDRDEQFF.

This clonotype was seen repeatedly, ten times or more. V and J are TRBV20-1 and TRBJ1-2, with D perhaps TRBD1 (6 bases). In germline, CDR1 is DFQATT, CDR2 SNEGSKA (reference sequence). The V gene lost 3 bases and the J gene lost 4 bases, with 15 bases spanning the gap. The length of the CDR3 is 14 residues. CDR3: CSASSQTGTYGYTF. The CDR3 region has the DNA TGCAGTGCTAGCTCTCAGACAGGCACCTATGGCTACACCTTC.

This clonotype was seen a handful of times. The CDR3 coding sequence is TGTGCCAGCAGCTTTACAGGGGGCGATACCTATGGCTACACCTTC. It yields the protein CASSFTGGDTYGYTF. The V gene is TRBV7-9, the J gene TRBJ1-2; 9 bases are shared with TRBD1. Losses at the gene ends were 3 bases for V and 4 bases for J; bases not matched to a gene: 6. The CDR3 totals 15 residues. Per germline, CDR1 SEHNR and CDR2 FQNEAQ (reference sequence).

The gene calls are TRBV15 and TRBJ1-1; D perhaps matches TRBD1 (6 bases). Between the trimmed V and J ends, which lost 1 base and 4 bases, there was a span of 13 bases. CDR1 LNHNV and CDR2 YYDKDF come from the germline V gene (reference sequence). The CDR3 has 15 amino acids. CDR3 sequence reads: CATSRAVTGSTEAFF. For the CDR3, the DNA is TGTGCCACCAGCAGAGCTGTTACAGGGAGCACTGAAGCTTTCTTT. The complete variable domain, with remaining parts taken from reference TRBV15 and TRBJ1-1, reads DAMVIQNPRYQVTQFGKPVTLSCSQTLNHNVMYWYQQKSSQAPKLLFHYYDKDFNNEADTPDNFQSRRPNTSFCFLDIRSPGLGDTAMYLCATSRAVTGSTEAFFGQGTRLTVV.

This clonotype was seen a handful of times. The chain uses TRBV4-1 and TRBJ1-2; 8 positions agree with TRBD1. CDR3 length equals 15 residues. Trimming took 6 bases from V and 4 from J; bases not matched to a gene: 10. Germline V lookup: CDR1 MGHRA, CDR2 YSYEKL. The CDR3 nucleotides are TGCGCCAGCAGACAACCCGGGACAGGAATCTATGGCTACACCTTC. Amino acids: CASRQPGTGIYGYTF.

Concerning this clonotype: A read error is possible here, since a much larger clone lies one base away. This chain connects TRBV20-1 to TRBJ2-1; D possibly corresponds to TRBD2 (6 bases). With the DNA end fitting TRBJ2-7 better, the J assignment may be wrong. Per the germline V gene, CDR1 is DFQATT and CDR2 is SNEGSKA (reference sequence). The length of the CDR3 is 15 residues. The CDR3 loop reads CSARAGGSSYNEQYF. CDR3 nucleotide sequence: TGCAGTGCTCGAGCCGGGGGTAGCTCCTACAATGAGCAGTACTTC.

This clonotype came up many times. The gene calls are TRBV28 and TRBJ1-5; D is unresolved. The CDR3 spans 14 residues. Germline CDR1 MDHEN, CDR2 SYDVKM. V lost 5 bases and J 11 bases, leaving 19 bases between the germline ends. This chain's CDR3 is CASSARKSFLAQHF. The CDR3 DNA sequence: TGTGCCAGCAGTGCCAGGAAGTCGTTTCTGGCCCAGCATTTT.

The sample holds a few counts of this clonotype. The V call is TRBV2, the J call TRBJ1-1; no reliable D call. The germline V and J ends were trimmed by 6 bases and 0 bases, with 14 bases remaining between them. This CDR3 has 15 amino acids. The germline V gene has CDR1 SNHLY and CDR2 FYNNEI. The chain's CDR3 is CASRAEAGMNTEAFF. DNA of the CDR3: TGTGCCAGCAGGGCCGAGGCGGGTATGAACACTGAAGCTTTCTTT.

Of note for this clonotype: Germline and junction disagree at one end, which may indicate a read error. The J gene is TRBJ2-1, the V gene TRBV28; TRBD2 matches 7 bases. The CDR3 loop spans 15 amino acids. Germline lookup yields CDR1 MDHEN and CDR2 SYDVKM. The CDR3 loop reads CVSRKRGLKYNEQFF. The CDR3 DNA is TGTGTCAGCAGAAAGAGGGGACTAAAGTACAATGAGCAGTTCTTC.

V usage is TRBV14 and J usage is TRBJ2-4, with D hard to call. CDR1 and CDR2 (germline): SGHDN, FVKESK. The CDR3 consists of 17 residues. The V end lost 1 base, the J end lost 1 base, and 14 bases lay between the germline ends. The CDR3 DNA sequence: TGTGCCAGCAGCCAAGGTGATTGGGAAACGGCCAAAAACATTCAGTACTTC. Its protein is CASSQGDWETAKNIQYF. The entire variable domain, with the rest obtained from reference TRBV14 and TRBJ2-4, is as follows: EAGVTQFPSHSVIEKGQTVTLRCDPISGHDNLYWYRRVMGKEIKFLLHFVKESKQDESGMPNNRFLAERTGGTYSTLKVQPAELEDSGVYFCASSQGDWETAKNIQYFGAGTRLSVL.

As regards this clonotype: With a much larger clone just one base away, this may be a read error. The rearrangement uses TRBV6-5 and TRBJ2-5; the match to TRBD1 covers 7 bases. J lost 3 bases, V lost 0 bases, and 1 base had no gene match. Per germline, CDR1 MNHEY and CDR2 SVGAGI. The CDR3 contains 14 residues. The CDR3 DNA sequence: TGTGCCAGCAGTTACTCCACAGGGGAAGAGACCCAGTACTTC. Its protein is CASSYSTGEETQYF.

This clonotype has a count of ten or more. The chain has TRBV27 and TRBJ2-5; the D gene could be TRBD1 or TRBD2 (5 bases each). V was clipped by 0 bases and J by 4 bases, with 15 bases between them. The CDR3 sequence is 16 residues long. Germline CDR1 and CDR2: MNHEY and SMNVEV (reference sequence). Here the CDR3 reads CASSLSWQVRGETQYF. DNA for the CDR3: TGTGCCAGCAGTTTATCCTGGCAGGTGAGGGGAGAGACCCAGTACTTC.

Points on this clonotype: This clone may be a read error of a much larger clone one base away. The chain couples TRBV29-1 to TRBJ2-7; tentative D call: TRBD1 (5 bases). Judging by the DNA end, TRBJ2-4 fits better; the J call may be wrong. Looked up from germline, CDR1 is SQVTM and CDR2 is ANQGSEA. This CDR3 is built from 13 residues. The CDR3 DNA is TGCAGCGTTGCCACTGGATCAGGGAACATTCAGTACTTC. Translation: CSVATGSGNIQYF.

V gene TRBV29-1 combines with J gene TRBJ2-7; 8 bases are a match to TRBD2. CDR1 is SQVTM and CDR2 is ANQGSEA in the germline V gene. V lost 4 bases, J lost 2 bases, and 10 bases stayed unmatched. The CDR3 extends over 15 amino acids. For the CDR3, the DNA is TGCAGCGTTGCTCTACTTCGGGGGGGAGCCTACGAGCAGTACTTC. Amino acid sequence: CSVALLRGGAYEQYF.

This clonotype came up many times. The gene calls are TRBV29-1 and TRBJ1-2; D gene uncertain. Germline V CDR1 and CDR2: SQVTM, ANQGSEA. Trimming pared 8 bases from V and 3 bases from J, leaving 13 bases between. There are 12 residues in the CDR3. This CDR3 is CSTLVTDYGYTF. The CDR3 coding sequence is TGCAGCACGCTGGTGACGGACTATGGCTACACCTTC. The full variable domain, completed using reference TRBV29-1 and TRBJ1-2, is SAVISQKPSRDICQRGTSLTIQCQVDSQVTMMFWYRQQPGQSLTLIATANQGSEATYESGFVIDKFPISRPNLTFSTLTVSNMSPEDSSIYLCSTLVTDYGYTFGSGTRLTVV.

This clonotype was counted once. A much larger clonotype is one base distant, so this may be a read error. The chain links TRBV20-1 to TRBJ2-5; D unclear. Between the trimmed V and J ends, which lost 1 base and 11 bases, there was a span of 32 bases. Germline CDR1 is DFQATT and CDR2 is SNEGSKA (reference sequence). CDR3 size: 18 residues. In nucleotides, the CDR3 is TGCAGTGCTAGAGGTTTTTCTAAGGGTGGACCAGTTGTGAATGAGCAGTACTTC. This gives the protein CSARGFSKGGPVVNEQYF.

This chain joins TRBV6-1 and TRBJ2-1; D could derive from TRBD1 or TRBD2 (5 bases each). CDR1 and CDR2 from the germline V gene are MNHNS and SASEGT. The V end was cut by 6 bases, the J end by 5 bases, with 14 bases between. The CDR3 is 14 residues long. The CDR3 nucleotides are TGTGCCAGCAGGGAGGTTGGCAGGGACAATGAGCAGTTCTTC. Protein product: CASREVGRDNEQFF.

This clonotype showed up just a few times. The chain carries TRBV3-1 and TRBJ2-7; TRBD2 aligns across 12 bases. Trimming took 4 bases from V and 6 from J; bases not matched to a gene: 7. The CDR3 is 15 amino acids. Germline V gene lookup returns CDR1 LGHDT and CDR2 YNNKEL (reference sequence). CDR3 sequence (DNA): TGTGCCAGCAGCCTAGGAGGACTAGCGGGACTCGAGCAGTACTTC. It translates to CASSLGGLAGLEQYF.

This clonotype was observed a few times. The chain is built from TRBV2 and TRBJ1-4, with D hard to call. The CDR3 sequence is 13 residues long. The V end lost 10 bases, the J end lost 3 bases, and 12 bases lay between the germline ends. CDR1 SNHLY and CDR2 FYNNEI come from the germline V gene. The CDR3 region is CATAGKANEKLFF. The DNA for the CDR3 is TGTGCCACGGCCGGGAAAGCTAATGAAAAACTGTTTTTT.

This clonotype was detected only a few times. The chain has TRBV27 and TRBJ1-2; D might be TRBD1 (6 bases). The CDR3 extends over 13 amino acids. Trimming took off 3 bases at V and 9 bases at J, with 14 bases between the two ends. Germline loops: CDR1 MNHEY, CDR2 SMNVEV (reference sequence). CDR3: CASSFSPGVRYTF. As DNA, the CDR3 is TGTGCCAGCAGTTTCAGCCCAGGGGTACGCTACACCTTC.